This T cell receptor (beta chain) was sequenced for a study of post-analysis software for immune sequencing data. Study background: The disease courses spanned relapsing-remitting, secondary progressive and progressive-relapsing forms of multiple sclerosis.

General study points: There were about 5 TRBV segments more frequent in patients than controls, and TRBV5-6, TRBV5-1 and TRBV20-1 were among them. Batch-mates among the samples co-clustered strongly by F measure.

Built from TCR beta cDNA, the libraries had unique molecular identifiers in them. Each CDR3 protein is one row after TCRdb ran MiXCR on the PCR reads. This sample carries approximately 180,000 distinct CDR3 sequences, about 32% of them seen once, and the ten largest clones take about 1.4%. V was pared by 3 bases and J by 4 bases, with 9 bases between. Looked up from germline, CDR1 is ENHRY and CDR2 is SYGVKD. The CDR3 spans 13 residues. Regarding this clonotype: What it recognizes is unknown.

The TCR originated in a girl aged 5 to 17 with multiple sclerosis. This chain connects TRBV10-3 to TRBJ2-5, with D tentatively TRBD1 (6 bases). Input material: blood. CDR3: CAISDQGPETQYF. CDR3 nucleotides: TGTGCCATCAGTGATCAGGGGCCAGAGACCCAGTACTTC.